These T cell receptor beta chains were read from a single sample in a study of T cell repertoires in cytomegalovirus infection. Their specific antigens are unknown. TCRdb redid the calling of the reads with MiXCR, one entry per CDR3 protein. The top ten clones hold under 15% of a sample with roughly 920,000 distinct CDR3 sequences, around 32% of them seen once. The material was cultured CD8+ T cells from PBMCs, obtained from culture after CMV antigen stimulation. The receptors stem from a human donor in good health (CMV status not recorded). Some clones in this sample may be carry-over from other donors' samples. CDR3s include the opening cysteine and the closing phenylalanine or tryptophan. The D gene is left open where the match is weak. Size tells how often a clone was seen (once, few, many) or the class of an expanded clone, and some rows leave it out.

size | length | J | D | V | CDR3 | DNA
NA | 15 | TRBJ2-1 | NA | TRBV20-1 | CSARDPWGLNNEQFF | TGCAGTGCTAGAGATCCCTGGGGGCTGAACAATGAGCAGTTCTTC
NA | 14 | TRBJ2-7 | NA | TRBV4-1 | CASSQLRDSYEQYF | TGCGCCAGCAGCCAACTACGCGACTCCTACGAGCAGTACTTC
NA | 15 | TRBJ2-7 | NA | TRBV4-1 | CASSQRTESPYEQYF | TGCGCCAGCAGCCAACGTACCGAGTCCCCCTACGAGCAGTACTTC
NA | 16 | TRBJ2-5 | TRBD1 | TRBV12-3/TRBV12-4 | CASSLADRGDFETQYF | TGTGCCAGCAGTTTAGCCGACAGGGGGGATTTCGAGACCCAGTACTTC
NA | 16 | TRBJ1-3 | NA | TRBV11-2 | CASSLRTPGSGNTIYF | TGTGCCAGCAGCTTAAGGACTCCCGGCTCGGGAAACACCATATATTTT
NA | 16 | TRBJ2-1 | NA | TRBV7-3 | CASSLRGRTSYNEQFF | TGTGCCAGCAGCTTACGGGGGCGAACCTCCTACAATGAGCAGTTCTTC
NA | 16 | TRBJ1-4 | NA | TRBV4-1 | CASSQERVATNEKLFF | TGCGCCAGCAGCCAAGAAAGGGTAGCAACTAATGAAAAACTGTTTTTT
NA | 13 | TRBJ2-7 | NA | TRBV20-1 | CSARQTLSYEQYF | TGCAGTGCTAGACAGACCCTGTCCTACGAGCAGTACTTC
NA | 14 | TRBJ2-7 | TRBD2 | TRBV7-6 | CASSPGGVSYEQYF | TGTGCCAGCAGCCCTGGGGGGGTCTCCTACGAGCAGTACTTC
many | 15 | TRBJ1-2 | TRBD1 | TRBV2 | CASFGASGTADGYTF | TGTGCCAGCTTTGGAGCTTCCGGGACAGCAGATGGCTACACCTTC
NA | 15 | TRBJ2-1 | NA | TRBV29-1 | CSVPRGSGGYNEQFF | TGCAGCGTCCCCAGGGGGTCAGGGGGGTACAATGAGCAGTTCTTC
NA | 15 | TRBJ1-2 | TRBD1 | TRBV6-5 | CASSYSDRGQDGYTF | TGTGCCAGCAGTTACTCCGACAGGGGTCAGGATGGCTACACCTTC
many | 15 | TRBJ2-1 | NA | TRBV7-3 | CASSPSGTGGNEQFF | TGTGCCAGCAGCCCTTCCGGGACCGGAGGGAATGAGCAGTTCTTC
NA | 15 | TRBJ2-2 | NA | TRBV24-1 | CATSDHSGNTGELFF | TGTGCCACCAGTGACCATAGCGGGAACACCGGGGAGCTGTTTTTT
NA | 14 | TRBJ2-5 | NA | TRBV6-1 | CASSYRAGLETQYF | TGTGCCAGCAGTTACCGGGCGGGGCTAGAGACCCAGTACTTC
NA | 15 | TRBJ2-7 | NA | TRBV12-3/TRBV12-4 | CASSPSWDSTYEQYF | TGTGCCAGCAGTCCATCCTGGGACTCTACCTACGAGCAGTACTTC
many | 15 | TRBJ1-3 | NA | TRBV7-2 | CASSFDGSGGNTIYF | TGTGCCAGCAGCTTCGACGGTTCGGGAGGAAACACCATATATTTT
NA | 12 | TRBJ1-2 | NA | TRBV27 | CASSFHGVDYTF | TGTGCCAGCAGTTTCCACGGGGTAGACTACACCTTC
many | 15 | TRBJ1-2 | TRBD1 | TRBV7-6 | CASSLGSGGYRGYTF | TGTGCCAGCAGCTTAGGTTCAGGGGGCTATCGTGGCTACACCTTC
NA | 15 | TRBJ1-3 | NA | TRBV15 | CATTSEVSSGNTIYF | TGTGCCACCACCTCGGAGGTCTCCTCTGGAAACACCATATATTTT
few | 14 | TRBJ1-1 | TRBD1 | TRBV27 | CASSSPRGDTEAFF | TGTGCCAGCAGTTCTCCCAGGGGGGACACTGAAGCTTTCTTT
few | 17 | TRBJ2-1 | TRBD2 | TRBV7-9 | CASTLGGMWSSYNEQFF | TGTGCCAGCACTCTGGGGGGGATGTGGAGCTCCTACAATGAGCAGTTCTTC
NA | 17 | TRBJ2-3 | TRBD1 | TRBV28 | CASSFRIGDRVTDTQYF | TGTGCCAGCAGTTTCAGAATAGGGGACAGGGTAACAGATACGCAGTATTTT
few | 16 | TRBJ2-1 | NA | TRBV27 | CASSAGQYGVVNEQFF | TGTGCCAGCAGTGCCGGACAGTACGGCGTAGTGAATGAGCAGTTCTTC
few | 17 | TRBJ1-4 | TRBD1 | TRBV7-8 | CASSASDRGEGYEKLFF | TGTGCCAGCAGCGCAAGTGACAGGGGCGAAGGTTATGAAAAACTGTTTTTT
NA | 17 | TRBJ1-2 | TRBD1 | TRBV4-3 | CASSQDHMGQGEYGYTF | TGCGCCAGCAGCCAAGATCATATGGGACAGGGGGAGTATGGCTACACCTTC
few | 17 | TRBJ2-2 | NA | TRBV3-1 | CASSQDHLVGFTGELFF | TGTGCCAGCAGCCAAGATCACCTGGTCGGGTTCACCGGGGAGCTGTTTTTT
few | 15 | TRBJ2-7 | NA | TRBV6-6 | CASSAGLSLSYEQYF | TGTGCCAGCAGTGCCGGGCTCTCCCTGAGCTACGAGCAGTACTTC
NA | 13 | TRBJ2-1 | NA | TRBV7-8 | CASSLRGHSEQFF | TGTGCCAGCAGCTTAAGGGGACATAGTGAGCAGTTCTTC
few | 13 | TRBJ1-2 | NA | TRBV7-9 | CASSLFPDHGYTF | TGTGCCAGCAGCTTATTTCCGGATCATGGCTACACCTTC